This TCR beta chain was identified during a study of cytomegalovirus exposure and HLA in healthy donors. Whole-study findings and limits: Near-uniform donor sequencing depth was presumed by presence/absence analyses.

Researchers ran the PCR with 60 Vbeta and 13 Jbeta primers. Profiled with immunoSEQ multiplex PCR; TCRdb holds only in-frame clones, not every one. The sample yields some 110,000 clones, 70% to 85% seen once. It was healthy bone marrow donors who served as donors. CDR1 is SGHDN, CDR2 FVKESK, per germline. Between the trimmed V and J ends, which lost 1 base and 4 bases, there was a span of 5 bases. The CDR3 totals 13 residues. As concerns this clone: What it binds is not known.

The sample comprised PBMCs. This sequence joins TRBV14 and TRBJ2-1, with D unclear. The sequence derives from a man aged 60 to 69 in good health and CMV-seronegative. The CDR3 bases are TGTGCCAGCAGCCAAGTCAGGTACAATGAGCAGTTCTTC. Translation: CASSQVRYNEQFF.